The clone carrying this T cell receptor (beta chain) appeared once. What it binds is unknown. This sample is part of a study of cytomegalovirus exposure and HLA in healthy donors. PCR involved 60 Vbeta and 13 Jbeta primers. Generated by immunoSEQ multiplex PCR, the TCRdb table keeps only in-frame clones and is missing some. The table shows about 190,000 clones, with 80% to 85% occurring only once. Whole-study findings and limits: TCR beta V- and J-gene trimming was later associated with a missense DCLRE1C variant. In an earlier analysis, productive rearrangement rates for most beta V segments clustered near 87% or 30%. Apart from CMV serostatus, no immune exposure information was available.

Germline CDR1 is MNHEY and CDR2 is SVGAGI. V was clipped by 6 bases and J by 4 bases, with 12 bases between them. The CDR3 sequence is 13 residues long. The chain carries TRBV6-5 and TRBJ1-1; weak D call: TRBD1 (6 bases). This TCR was sampled from a woman aged 30 to 39 in good health and CMV-seronegative. Sequenced material: PBMCs. CDR3 in amino acids: CASRYREVTEAFF. The DNA of the CDR3 is TGTGCCAGCAGGTACAGGGAGGTCACTGAAGCTTTCTTT.